Presented here are 12 T cell receptor beta chains from one specimen sequenced in a study of somatic mutations in cytotoxic T cells in rheumatoid arthritis. Only in-frame clones appear in the TCRdb table, and some are missing; sequencing was by immunoSEQ multiplex PCR. The sample carries about 3,800 clones, roughly four fifths recorded once. Sequencing input: CD8+ T cells sorted from blood. The source is an adult with rheumatoid arthritis.

The chain couples TRBV28 to TRBJ2-7, with 8 positions matching TRBD2. CDR1 and CDR2 from the germline V gene are MDHEN and SYDVKM. J was trimmed by 6 bases and V by 3 bases; bases with no gene match: 7. The CDR3 has 14 amino acids. The CDR3 bases are TGTGCCAGCAGTTTTGCGGGGGGCTCAGGCGAGCAGTACTTC. It specifies CASSFAGGSGEQYF.

The CDR3 DNA reads TGTGCCAGGGCGTACGGGGAGCTGTTTTTT. Encoded protein: CARAYGELFF. The rearrangement joins TRBV19 to TRBJ2-2; D unclear. Germline values: CDR1 LNHDA, CDR2 SQIVND (reference sequence). This CDR3 has 10 residues. V was cut by 9 bases and J by 7 bases, with 6 bases left in between.

This chain joins TRBV2 and TRBJ1-1; unclear D gene. The germline V gene has CDR1 SNHLY and CDR2 FYNNEI. Trimming pared 2 bases from V and 4 bases from J, leaving 14 bases between. This CDR3 region has 15 residues. Here the CDR3 reads CASSEPRAEGTEAFF. The CDR3 DNA reads TGTGCCAGCAGTGAACCCCGGGCCGAGGGCACTGAAGCTTTCTTT.

J is TRBJ1-1 and V is TRBV9; weak D call: TRBD1 (6 bases). The CDR3 is 15 residues long. The V gene lost 5 bases and the J gene lost 0 bases, with 14 bases spanning the gap. CDR1 SGDLS and CDR2 YYNGEE come from the germline V gene. CDR3: CASSRGGSMNTEAFF. The CDR3 DNA is TGTGCCAGCAGTCGAGGGGGTTCGATGAACACTGAAGCTTTCTTT.

The gene calls are TRBV7-8 and TRBJ2-7; D is possibly TRBD1 (5 bases). Between the trimmed V and J ends, which lost 2 bases and 1 base, there was a span of 12 bases. CDR1 and CDR2 (germline): SGHVS, FQNEAQ. There are 15 residues in the CDR3. The CDR3 protein is CASSLYQGPSYEQYF. DNA of the CDR3: TGTGCCAGCAGCTTATACCAGGGCCCATCCTACGAGCAGTACTTC.

The table lists this clone with a few counts. The chain employs TRBV6-1 and TRBJ2-7, with 8 positions matching TRBD2. Germline V gene data show CDR1 as MNHNS and CDR2 as SASEGT. J lost 0 bases, V lost 4 bases, and 5 bases had no gene match. The CDR3 sequence is 15 residues long. DNA of the CDR3: TGTGCCAGCAGTGCGAGCACTAGCGGCTCCTACGAGCAGTACTTC. This sequence encodes CASSASTSGSYEQYF.

The chain combines TRBV5-5 with TRBJ2-1; no clear D. The CDR3 runs 13 residues. Trimming shortened V by 2 bases and J by 4 bases, and 7 bases separated the two germline ends. Germline values: CDR1 SGHKS, CDR2 YYEKEE (reference sequence). The CDR3 coding sequence is TGTGCCAGCAGCTTTAAAGTTTACAATGAGCAGTTCTTC. As protein: CASSFKVYNEQFF. Looking up the rest from reference TRBV5-5 and TRBJ2-1 gives the full variable domain: DAGVTQSPTHLIKTRGQQVTLRCSPISGHKSVSWYQQVLGQGPQFIFQYYEKEERGRGNFPDRFSARQFPNYSSELNVNALLLGDSALYLCASSFKVYNEQFFGPGTRLTVL.

This clone is medium-sized by share. The chain has TRBV7-6 and TRBJ1-2; 7 positions match TRBD1. In germline, CDR1 is SGHVS, CDR2 FNYEAQ. This CDR3 comprises 15 residues. With 2 bases clipped from V and 8 bases from J, the junction kept 11 bases outside the gene matches. CDR3 bases: TGTGCCAGCAGCTTACAAATGAGGGGGCATGGGGGCTACACCTTC. Translated: CASSLQMRGHGGYTF. The entire variable domain, with the rest obtained from reference TRBV7-6 and TRBJ1-2, is as follows: GAGVSQSPRYKVTKRGQDVALRCDPISGHVSLYWYRQALGQGPEFLTYFNYEAQQDKSGLPNDRFSAERPEGSISTLTIQRTEQRDSAMYRCASSLQMRGHGGYTFGSGTRLTVV.

This chain uses TRBV12-2 with TRBJ2-7; the listed D gene, TRBD2, was not tested against the DNA. TRBV12-2 is an annotated pseudogene. This CDR3 contains 15 residues. CDR3 sequence reads: CASRLGSGSSYEQYF. The CDR3 coding sequence is TGTGCAAGTCGCTTAGGTTCCGGGAGCTCCTACGAGCAGTACTTC.

CDR3 nucleotide sequence: TGCGCCAGCAGCCGACCAGCGGGGGAGGCGGATACGCAGTATTTT. It yields the protein CASSRPAGEADTQYF. V gene TRBV4-1 combines with J gene TRBJ2-3, with 8 bases matching TRBD2. V was clipped by 4 bases and J by 6 bases; unmatched bases: 9. Germline V gives CDR1 MGHRA, CDR2 YSYEKL. The CDR3 is made up of 15 amino acids.

This clone was seen a few times. J is TRBJ2-7 and V is TRBV10-3, with D uncertain. Trimming took 6 bases from V and 3 from J, leaving 15 bases between them. Germline V gene data show CDR1 as ENHRY and CDR2 as SYGVKD. The CDR3 has 14 amino acids. The CDR3 nucleotides read TGTGCCATCAGCCCACATCACTATTACTACGAGCAGTACTTC. Residues: CAISPHHYYYEQYF.

This clone turned up a few times. The CDR3 is CAWSVLGTEAFF. The CDR3, as DNA: TGTGCCTGGAGTGTACTGGGAACTGAAGCTTTCTTT. The V gene is TRBV30, the J gene TRBJ1-1; D gene uncertain. The CDR3 has 12 residues. The V gene lost 0 bases and the J gene lost 5 bases, with 7 bases spanning the gap. The V gene's germline CDR1 is GTSNPN and CDR2 SVGIG (reference sequence).